This TCR beta chain was sequenced during a study of blood T cell repertoires in COVID-19. Looking at the study overall: Acute and convalescent COVID-19 specimens originated in the United States, Italy and Spain. PBMCs, B-cell-depleted T cells, or T cells provided the cDNA or gDNA that made up the material.

In the source study's methods: Amplification with reference gene primers provided the estimates of nucleated cell counts. Only in-frame clones appear in the TCRdb table, and some are missing; sequencing was by immunoSEQ multiplex PCR. V, J and clone size derive from that table, while D and trimming were established from the DNA sequence. In the table there are over 120,000 clones, roughly four fifths of which are singletons. Germline CDR1 and CDR2: LGHDT and YNNKEL (reference sequence). The CDR3 sequence is 16 residues long. V lost 0 bases and J 0 bases, leaving 11 bases between the germline ends. Material: peripheral blood. The chain has TRBV3-1 (or the pseudogene TRBV3-2) and TRBJ1-1; maybe TRBD1 (5 bases). This clonotype was sampled from a woman aged 55 to 70 with acute or convalescent COVID-19. Written as DNA, the CDR3 is TGTGCCAGCAGCCAAGATGGAGGGGTGATGAACACTGAAGCTTTCTTT. Amino acid sequence: CASSQDGGVMNTEAFF.